This T cell receptor beta chain was retrieved from a study of preoperative IRX-2 immunotherapy in early breast cancer. Only in-frame clones appear in the TCRdb table, and some are missing; sequencing was by immunoSEQ multiplex PCR. The sample shows about 43,000 clones, approximately 94% of them seen only once. Treatment of the sample: preoperative locoregional IRX-2 cytokine immunotherapy. Patients received preoperative, locoregional IRX-2 cytokine immunotherapy in a phase Ib study. The germline V gene has CDR1 SGHVT and CDR2 SQSDAQ. This CDR3 has 18 amino acids. Losses at the gene ends were 5 bases for V and 2 bases for J; bases not matched to a gene: 10.

The chain uses TRBV7-4 and TRBJ2-3, with 13 bases matching TRBD2. The sequence was obtained from a human donor with breast cancer. The sample here was tumor tissue, taken after IRX-2 immunotherapy. CDR3 sequence (DNA): TGTGCCAGCAGCCCCAGGACTAGCGGGGGCCGATACACAGATACGCAGTATTTT. It yields the protein CASSPRTSGGRYTDTQYF.